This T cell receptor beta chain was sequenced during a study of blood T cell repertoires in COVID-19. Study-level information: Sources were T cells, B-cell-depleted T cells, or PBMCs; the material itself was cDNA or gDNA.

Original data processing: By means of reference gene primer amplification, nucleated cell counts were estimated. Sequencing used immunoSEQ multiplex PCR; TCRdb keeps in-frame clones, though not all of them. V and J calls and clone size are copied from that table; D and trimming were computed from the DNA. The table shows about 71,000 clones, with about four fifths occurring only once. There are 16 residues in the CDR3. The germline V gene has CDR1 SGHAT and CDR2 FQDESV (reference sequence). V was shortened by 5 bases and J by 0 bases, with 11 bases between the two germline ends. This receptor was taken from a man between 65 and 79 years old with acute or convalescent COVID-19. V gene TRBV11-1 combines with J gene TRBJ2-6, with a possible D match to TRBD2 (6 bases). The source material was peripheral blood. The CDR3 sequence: CASSRRGFSGANVLTF. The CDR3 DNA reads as TGTGCCAGCAGCCGGCGGGGATTCTCTGGGGCCAACGTCCTGACTTTC.